One T cell receptor (beta chain) is described in this entry. Its antigen is as yet unknown. This record comes from a study of T-cell reconstitution after alpha-beta-depleted transplantation in children. The study, taken as a whole, reports: Some patients' high day-60 TCRbeta diversity was traced to surviving recipient T cells and thymic progenitors.

Preparing the TCRbeta library involved the use of unique molecular identifiers. Each CDR3 protein is one row after TCRdb ran MiXCR on the PCR reads. The sample contains about 580,000 distinct CDR3 sequences, 20% to 25% of which appear only once. The CDR3 sequence is 12 residues long. Germline lookup yields CDR1 SNHLY and CDR2 FYNNEI. The V and J ends lost 2 bases and 1 base respectively, with 2 bases between them. V is TRBV2 and J is TRBJ1-1; D unresolved. Sequencing was performed on PBMCs, mostly from graft donor cells, taken 360 days after TCRalphabeta/CD19-depleted stem cell transplant. This sequence originates from a boy in the first two years of life who had a stem cell transplant for acute myeloid leukemia, so the T cells may come from the graft donor. The CDR3 reads CASSEPNTEAFF. CDR3 nucleotide sequence: TGTGCCAGCAGTGAACCGAACACTGAAGCTTTCTTT.